This TCR beta chain was sequenced for a study of cytomegalovirus exposure and HLA in healthy donors. Use of 60 Vbeta and 13 Jbeta primers characterized the PCR. The method was immunoSEQ multiplex PCR; TCRdb's version includes in-frame clones alone and lacks a portion of them. This table holds approximately 140,000 clones, 70% to 85% found once. This CDR3 contains 18 residues. V was pared by 5 bases and J by 0 bases, with 5 bases of the junction left unmatched. Germline-derived CDR1 and CDR2 are SGHAT and FQDESV (reference sequence). The TCR originated in a man aged 35 to 55 in good health and CMV-seronegative. The chain is built from TRBV11-1 and TRBJ2-2; 14 nucleotides line up with TRBD2. The sequenced sample consisted of PBMCs. CDR3 loop: CASSTGLAGGPNTGELFF. In DNA, the CDR3 is TGTGCCAGCAGCACCGGACTAGCGGGGGGCCCGAACACCGGGGAGCTGTTTTTT.